This TCR beta chain was observed in a study of graft-versus-host responses after intestinal transplantation. In the study overall: Tacrolimus and steroids were given for about 3 years to all recipients after anti-thymocyte globulin induction. Notes on the study in general: The presence of high graft-versus-host to host-versus-graft clonal ratios in allografts characterized patients with graft-donor T cell macrochimerism.

For this clone: Antigen specificity is unknown.

Method: immunoSEQ multiplex PCR; TCRdb's copy keeps in-frame clones and lacks some. The table records 35,000 to 45,000 clones, more than 85% of them present only once. Germline V gene data show CDR1 as SNHLY and CDR2 as FYNNEI. The CDR3 loop spans 15 amino acids. V lost 8 bases and J lost 2, with 13 bases in between. The receptor comes from a human patient who received an intestinal transplant, so some T cells may come from the graft donor. This chain connects TRBV2 to TRBJ2-6; D possibly uses TRBD1 or TRBD2 (6 bases each). Material: PBMCs, obtained 524 days after transplant. The CDR3 DNA reads as TGTGCCAGCTACAGGGACTTGACTGGGGCCAACGTCCTGACTTTC. Translating it yields CASYRDLTGANVLTF.